The clone carrying this T cell receptor (beta chain) was picked up a small number of times. No antigen is known for it. This specimen comes from a study of lymphopenia after photon versus proton radiotherapy. Study-wide findings and caveats: Proton therapy kept repertoires fairly stable, unlike photons, which gained effector/memory cells. Post-nadir TCR diversity decline inversely tracked overall survival among those who died.

This table comes from immunoSEQ multiplex PCR, and its TCRdb copy is limited to in-frame clones, with some not included. The sample lists under 80,000 clones; around 87% were seen once. The CDR3 has 13 residues. CDR1 and CDR2 (germline): MNHNS, SASEGT. V shed 6 bases and J shed 7 bases, with 12 bases lying between them. This TCR was recovered from a man between 40 and 49 years old with gastric cancer. The chain combines TRBV6-1 with TRBJ2-2, with a weak D call TRBD2 (6 bases). The material was peripheral blood, obtained from a patient treated with photon-based radiotherapy. The CDR3 spells CASSGRGRGELFF. In DNA, the CDR3 is TGTGCCAGCAGCGGGAGAGGACGCGGGGAGCTGTTTTTT.